These 30 T cell receptor beta chains originate from one sample sequenced in a study of blood T cell repertoires in COVID-19. Profiling relied on immunoSEQ multiplex PCR, and the TCRdb table lists in-frame clones only, not all of them. This sample has about 55,000 clones, with 80% to 85% found just once. Sequenced input: peripheral blood. The receptors stem from a human donor in a cohort sampled during active or convalescent COVID-19.

V gene TRBV11-1 combines with J gene TRBJ1-1, with D perhaps TRBD1 (6 bases). V gave up 2 bases and J gave up 0 bases, with 13 bases separating them. The CDR3 runs to 16 residues. Germline CDR1 is SGHAT and CDR2 is FQDESV (reference sequence). The DNA of the CDR3 is TGTGCCAGCAGCTTATCCTTCCAGGGGTTGAACACTGAAGCTTTCTTT. Its translation is CASSLSFQGLNTEAFF.

The J gene is TRBJ1-1, the V gene TRBV30; perhaps TRBD1 as D (6 bases). This CDR3 has 12 amino acids. CDR1 and CDR2 (germline): GTSNPN, SVGIG (reference sequence). The ends were cut back, 3 bases at V and 1 base at J, with 6 bases in the middle. CDR3 loop: CAWRGGNTEAFF. DNA of the CDR3: TGTGCCTGGAGAGGGGGGAACACTGAAGCTTTCTTT.

The chain combines TRBV7-2 with TRBJ2-7; perhaps TRBD2 as D (6 bases). From germline, CDR1 is SGHTA and CDR2 FQGNSA. The ends were cut back, 0 bases at V and 1 base at J, with 7 bases in the middle. CDR3 length: 14 amino acids. CDR3 residues: CASSLADYSYEQYF. DNA of the CDR3: TGTGCCAGCAGCTTAGCGGACTATTCCTACGAGCAGTACTTC. The variable domain in full, with the rest retrieved from reference TRBV7-2 and TRBJ2-7, is GAGVSQSPSNKVTEKGKDVELRCDPISGHTALYWYRQSLGQGLEFLIYFQGNSAPDKSGLPSDRFSAERTGGSVSTLTIQRTQQEDSAVYLCASSLADYSYEQYFGPGTRLTVT.

The J gene is TRBJ2-3, the V gene TRBV3-1 (or the pseudogene TRBV3-2), with 7 bases aligning to TRBD2. The ends lost 8 bases at V and 0 bases at J; junction bases unmatched: 2. The germline V gene encodes CDR1 LGHDT and CDR2 YNNKEL (reference sequence). This CDR3 has 13 amino acids. CDR3 DNA sequence: TGTGCCAGCGGGGGGGTGAGCACAGATACGCAGTATTTT. Translating it yields CASGGVSTDTQYF.

The V and J genes are TRBV6-5 and TRBJ2-7; D ambiguous. The CDR3 has 13 residues. Trimming pared 10 bases from V and 1 base from J, leaving 14 bases between. Germline V gives CDR1 MNHEY, CDR2 SVGAGI. The CDR3 sequence is CAIRLSVSYEQYF. The CDR3 nucleotides are TGTGCCATCCGTCTATCGGTATCCTACGAGCAGTACTTC.

The CDR3: CASSPGAKEGEKLFF. The DNA of the CDR3 is TGTGCCAGCTCACCAGGAGCCAAGGAAGGTGAAAAACTGTTTTTT. The J gene is TRBJ1-4, the V gene TRBV18; D is unresolved. This CDR3 has 15 amino acids. V was clipped by 2 bases and J by 7 bases, with 14 bases between them. Germline V gene data show CDR1 as KGHSH and CDR2 as LQKENI.

The V gene is TRBV24-1, the J gene TRBJ2-3; 10 bases agree with TRBD1. The ends lost 3 bases at V and 2 bases at J; junction bases unmatched: 4. In germline, CDR1 is KGHDR, CDR2 SFDVKD. The CDR3 runs 16 residues. Written as DNA, the CDR3 is TGTGCCACCAGTGATGGGGGACAGGGGTCCACAGATACGCAGTATTTT. Translating gives CATSDGGQGSTDTQYF.

This clone came up once. The chain combines TRBV20-1 with TRBJ1-5; 7 nucleotides match TRBD1. The CDR3 consists of 13 residues. V dropped 3 bases and J dropped 4; count of bases not matched to a gene: 3. Germline V gene data show CDR1 as DFQATT and CDR2 as SNEGSKA (reference sequence). The CDR3 coding sequence is TGCAGTGCTAGTGGACAGGCTAATCAGCCCCAGCATTTT. Translated: CSASGQANQPQHF.

The CDR3 region is CASSLPGLEGTDTQYF. CDR3 coding DNA: TGTGCCAGCAGCTTGCCGGGGTTGGAGGGCACAGATACGCAGTATTTT. The V call is TRBV5-8, the J call TRBJ2-3; possible D gene TRBD2, 5 bases. Trimming removed 1 base at V and 1 base at J, with 13 bases between. CDR1 and CDR2 (germline): SGHTS, YDEGEE. CDR3 size: 16 residues. Combining the CDR3 with reference TRBV5-8 and TRBJ2-3 gives the whole variable domain EAGVTQSPTHLIKTRGQQATLRCSPISGHTSVYWYQQALGLGLQFLLWYDEGEERNRGNFPPRFSGRQFPNYSSELNVNALELEDSALYLCASSLPGLEGTDTQYFGPGTRLTVL.

The chain employs TRBV15 and TRBJ2-5; 7 bases map to TRBD2. Germline trimming cut 8 bases from V and 5 bases from J; bases unmatched to any gene: 17. CDR1 is LNHNV and CDR2 is YYDKDF in the germline V gene (reference sequence). CDR3 length: 16 amino acids. CDR3 amino acids: CATGAGGGSIMETQYF. DNA of the CDR3: TGTGCCACCGGCGCTGGGGGGGGTAGTATTATGGAGACCCAGTACTTC.

This clone was found once. The chain combines TRBV9 with TRBJ1-1; D unresolved. Germline V CDR1 and CDR2: SGDLS, YYNGEE. The CDR3 runs to 13 residues. Trimming removed 4 bases from V and 4 bases from J, with 11 bases in between. DNA for the CDR3: TGTGCCAGCAGCCCGCAATTAGCCACTGAAGCTTTCTTT. Translated: CASSPQLATEAFF.

The chain uses TRBV6-5 and TRBJ2-7; 7 bases line up with TRBD1. This CDR3 comprises 14 residues. Germline CDR1 and CDR2: MNHEY and SVGAGI. Germline trimming cut 0 bases from V and 5 bases from J; bases unmatched to any gene: 4. This chain's CDR3 is CASSYSQGLDEQYF. The CDR3 DNA sequence: TGTGCCAGCAGTTACTCACAGGGGCTGGACGAGCAGTACTTC.

This clone was found a few times. The rearrangement uses TRBV18 and TRBJ2-3, with 9 bases lining up with TRBD2. The J segment lost 0 bases and the V segment lost 3 bases, leaving 1 base of the junction unmatched. The CDR3 is 15 residues long. Germline lookup yields CDR1 KGHSH and CDR2 LQKENI. The CDR3 DNA follows: TGTGCCAGCTCACCTAGCGGGGGTAGCACAGATACGCAGTATTTT. This encodes CASSPSGGSTDTQYF.

The chain recombines TRBV12-3 or TRBV12-4 with TRBJ1-5; unclear D gene. There are 13 residues in the CDR3. V was clipped by 4 bases and J by 0 bases, with 4 bases between them. The CDR3 region has the DNA TGTGCCAGCAGTTATAATAGCAATCAGCCCCAGCATTTT. Protein product: CASSYNSNQPQHF.

This clone was detected a few times. The chain is built from TRBV12-3 or TRBV12-4 and TRBJ2-7; 9 bases align to TRBD1. There are 13 residues in the CDR3. The V gene end was trimmed by 6 bases and the J gene end by 3 bases; junction bases not matched to a gene: 3. The CDR3 DNA reads as TGTGCCAGCAGCCCGGGACAGGGCTACGAGCAGTACTTC. Translation: CASSPGQGYEQYF.

The V gene is TRBV11-2, the J gene TRBJ2-2; TRBD2 agrees at 11 bases. Germline V CDR1 and CDR2: SGHAT, FQNNGV. The CDR3 spans 15 residues. V shed 3 bases, J shed 5 bases, and the junction held 2 bases outside the gene matches. The CDR3 DNA reads TGTGCCAGCAGCTTGCTAGCGGGGGGAACCGGGGAGCTGTTTTTT. Amino acid sequence: CASSLLAGGTGELFF.

This clone was observed a single time. J is TRBJ2-5 and V is TRBV2; D possibly corresponds to TRBD1 (6 bases). V lost 6 bases and J lost 0, with 14 bases in between. This CDR3 contains 15 residues. The germline CDR1 and CDR2 sequences are SNHLY and FYNNEI. CDR3 nucleotides: TGTGCCAGCAGCTTACAGGGAATTGACCAAGAGACCCAGTACTTC. This translates into CASSLQGIDQETQYF. The complete variable domain, with remaining parts taken from reference TRBV2 and TRBJ2-5, reads EPEVTQTPSHQVTQMGQEVILRCVPISNHLYFYWYRQILGQKVEFLVSFYNNEISEKSEIFDDQFSVERPDGSNFTLKIRSTKLEDSAMYFCASSLQGIDQETQYFGPGTRLLVL.

This clone was seen only a few times. The gene calls are TRBV2 and TRBJ2-5, with 11 bases fitting TRBD2. Losses at the gene ends were 6 bases for V and 9 bases for J; bases not matched to a gene: 9. CDR1 SNHLY and CDR2 FYNNEI come from the germline V gene. The CDR3 spans 14 residues. The CDR3 reads CASSQGLAVLAQYF. The CDR3 DNA follows: TGTGCCAGCAGCCAGGGACTAGCGGTACTAGCCCAGTACTTC. Drawing the rest from reference TRBV2 and TRBJ2-5, the complete variable domain is EPEVTQTPSHQVTQMGQEVILRCVPISNHLYFYWYRQILGQKVEFLVSFYNNEISEKSEIFDDQFSVERPDGSNFTLKIRSTKLEDSAMYFCASSQGLAVLAQYFGPGTRLLVL.

This clone showed up just once. The chain carries TRBV4-3 and TRBJ1-1; D is uncertain. The CDR3 sequence is 14 residues long. The germline CDR1 and CDR2 sequences are LGHNA and YSLEER. The ends were cut back, 3 bases at V and 1 base at J, with 9 bases in the middle. Here the CDR3 DNA reads TGCGCCAGCAGCCAGGTCTCGGGGAACACTGAAGCTTTCTTT. It codes for CASSQVSGNTEAFF.

The gene calls are TRBV9 and TRBJ2-3; TRBD2 might be the D (6 bases). V dropped 1 base and J dropped 1 base, with 13 bases sitting between them. Germline V gene lookup returns CDR1 SGDLS and CDR2 YYNGEE. The length of the CDR3 is 16 residues. The CDR3 nucleotides read TGTGCCAGCAGCGTATTGTCCGGGGAGGGCACAGATACGCAGTATTTT. It is translated as CASSVLSGEGTDTQYF.

The chain carries TRBV19 and TRBJ2-5; D might be TRBD1 (6 bases). There are 18 residues in the CDR3. Germline CDR1 LNHDA, CDR2 SQIVND (reference sequence). Trimming left V 1 base short and J 5 bases short, with 23 bases between. CDR3 nucleotide sequence: TGTGCCAGTAGTATAGGTGGGACACCCGCTTTGTACTCGGAGACCCAGTACTTC. Its protein is CASSIGGTPALYSETQYF.

The genes are TRBV4-1 and TRBJ2-3; D ambiguous. Deletions cut 0 bases from V and 5 bases from J, with 12 bases between. There are 15 residues in the CDR3. In germline, CDR1 is MGHRA, CDR2 YSYEKL. CDR3 loop: CASSQDWRAGDTQYF. CDR3 nucleotide sequence: TGCGCCAGCAGCCAAGATTGGAGAGCTGGAGATACGCAGTATTTT.

The chain uses TRBV5-1 and TRBJ2-2, with D possibly being TRBD1 (5 bases). Deletions cut 4 bases from V and 0 bases from J, with 10 bases between. Germline CDR1 reads SGHRS; CDR2 reads YFSETQ. This CDR3 is 15 amino acids long. CDR3 sequence reads: CASSPTGSNTGELFF. Written as DNA, the CDR3 is TGCGCCAGCAGCCCCACAGGATCGAACACCGGGGAGCTGTTTTTT.

For the CDR3, the DNA is TGCGCCAGCAGCTTGGCGTCTAGCGGGGGCACAGATACGCAGTATTTT. It is translated as CASSLASSGGTDTQYF. The rearrangement links TRBV5-1 to TRBJ2-3; 9 bases agree with TRBD2. Per germline, CDR1 SGHRS and CDR2 YFSETQ. After removal of 0 bases from V and 1 base from J, the junction contained 3 bases not matched to a gene. The CDR3 sequence is 16 residues long.

In nucleotides, the CDR3 is TGCGCCAGCAGCCAAGATGAGGGTGGGCGGGAAGCTTTCTTT. The encoded protein is CASSQDEGGREAFF. V usage is TRBV4-1 and J usage is TRBJ1-1; D is uncertain. This CDR3 region has 14 residues. CDR1 is MGHRA, CDR2 YSYEKL, per germline. V lost 0 bases, J lost 8 bases, and 13 bases lay in between.

In its sample, this clone was seen once. This sequence joins TRBV7-2 and TRBJ2-3; maybe TRBD2 (5 bases). The CDR3 covers 14 residues. The germline V gene has CDR1 SGHTA and CDR2 FQGNSA. The V end lost 5 bases, the J end lost 2 bases, and 11 bases lay between the germline ends. The CDR3 loop is CASSPGFPTDTQYF. Written as DNA, the CDR3 is TGTGCCAGCAGCCCGGGATTTCCCACAGATACGCAGTATTTT.

This chain links TRBV6-1 with TRBJ1-5; D might be TRBD1 (6 bases). CDR3 length: 15 amino acids. Germline CDR1 MNHNS, CDR2 SASEGT. V lost 0 bases and J lost 4, with 10 bases in between. CDR3 amino acids: CASSEAERGNQPQHF. As DNA, the CDR3 is TGTGCCAGCAGTGAAGCGGAGAGGGGGAATCAGCCCCAGCATTTT.

The rearrangement links TRBV10-2 to TRBJ2-7; D is unresolved. There are 13 residues in the CDR3. Between the trimmed V and J ends, which lost 6 bases and 4 bases, there was a span of 13 bases. Germline V CDR1 and CDR2: WSHSY, SAAADI. CDR3 nucleotides: TGCGCCAGCAGGTCCCTCACAGTATACGAGCAGTACTTC. Translating gives CASRSLTVYEQYF.

The chain joins TRBV6-2 or TRBV6-3 to TRBJ2-5; 9 bases align to TRBD1. CDR1 is MNHEY and CDR2 is SVGEGT in the germline V gene. V shed 0 bases and J 8 bases; nucleotides not matched to a gene: 7. The CDR3 contains 15 residues. CDR3 DNA: TGTGCCAGCAGTTACTCGACAGGGGGGGCCCGAACCCAGTACTTC. It encodes CASSYSTGGARTQYF.

The chain has TRBV6-5 and TRBJ2-5, with D perhaps matching TRBD2 (6 bases). V lost 6 bases, J lost 5 bases, and 19 bases lay in between. The CDR3 consists of 15 residues. CDR1 is MNHEY, CDR2 SVGAGI, per germline. The CDR3 spells CASRQGAGPGETQYF. Here the CDR3 DNA reads TGTGCCAGCAGGCAGGGCGCGGGGCCCGGGGAGACCCAGTACTTC.